A single sample gave rise to the 30 T cell receptor beta chains below, sequenced in a study of response to subunit inactivated influenza vaccine. TCRdb re-analysed the RT-PCR reads in MiXCR, keeping a single row per CDR3 protein. The sample lists over 800,000 distinct CDR3 sequences, approximately 22% occurring once. Specimen: PBMCs from blood, collected 5 days after vaccination. The receptor set was obtained from a man aged 50 or older who received an inactivated influenza vaccine.

The gene calls are TRBV7-3 and TRBJ2-1, with TRBD2 as a possible D gene (6 bases). From germline, CDR1 is SGHTA and CDR2 FQGTGA. V was shortened by 5 bases and J by 5 bases, with 13 bases between the two germline ends. This CDR3 is built from 14 residues. CDR3 sequence: CASSVGTLNNEQFF. The CDR3 coding sequence is TGTGCCAGCAGCGTAGGGACTTTGAACAATGAGCAGTTCTTC.

This clonotype was counted only a few times. The chain carries TRBV6-1 and TRBJ2-5; 8 bases are a match to TRBD2. Per the germline V gene, CDR1 is MNHNS and CDR2 is SASEGT. This CDR3 contains 15 residues. With V trimmed by 6 bases and J by 1 base, 7 bases remained unmatched. The DNA of the CDR3 is TGTGCCAGCAGAGTGGCACTAGCGGTCCAAGAGACCCAGTACTTC. It is translated as CASRVALAVQETQYF.

The chain recombines TRBV12-3 or TRBV12-4 with TRBJ1-5; a possible D gene is TRBD1 (5 bases). CDR3 length: 16 amino acids. Trimming removed 0 bases at V and 3 bases at J, with 12 bases between. The DNA for the CDR3 is TGTGCCAGCAGTTTAGCCGCAGGGTTCGACAATCAGCCCCAGCATTTT. Its translation is CASSLAAGFDNQPQHF.

This clonotype occurred many times. The gene calls are TRBV30 and TRBJ1-6; D unresolved. The CDR3 totals 15 residues. V lost 5 bases and J lost 8, with 19 bases in between. In germline, CDR1 is GTSNPN, CDR2 SVGIG (reference sequence). The DNA for the CDR3 is TGTGCCTGGTCCAAACTCCGGATGGAGGATTCACCCCTCCACTTT. Translation gives CAWSKLRMEDSPLHF.

The chain couples TRBV29-1 to TRBJ2-1; 13 bases are shared with TRBD2. Germline CDR1 is SQVTM and CDR2 is ANQGSEA. J was trimmed by 13 bases and V by 7 bases; bases with no gene match: 7. There are 12 residues in the CDR3. The CDR3 region has the DNA TGCAGCGCTCCCGGACTAGCGGGGGCCCAGTTCTTC. Translated, it gives CSAPGLAGAQFF.

This clonotype has just a few counts. This sequence joins TRBV25-1 and TRBJ2-2; possible D gene TRBD1, 5 bases. V lost 2 bases and J 1 base, leaving 11 bases between the germline ends. The germline V gene encodes CDR1 MGHDK and CDR2 SYGVNS. The CDR3 consists of 16 residues. CDR3 bases: TGTGCCAGCAGTGAAGTGGGGCAGCTGAACACCGGGGAGCTGTTTTTT. This codes for CASSEVGQLNTGELFF.

This clonotype was observed at least ten times. This chain links TRBV7-9 with TRBJ2-3; D is uncertain. Germline CDR1 SEHNR, CDR2 FQNEAQ (reference sequence). This CDR3 spans 13 amino acids. V shed 3 bases and J shed 2 bases, with 6 bases lying between them. CDR3 sequence: CASSFSTTDTQYF. CDR3 DNA sequence: TGTGCCAGCAGCTTTTCAACCACAGATACGCAGTATTTT.

J is TRBJ2-3 and V is TRBV7-8; TRBD2 is a possible D gene (5 bases). CDR1 is SGHVS and CDR2 is FQNEAQ in the germline V gene. The CDR3 is 14 amino acids. The V end lost 5 bases, the J end lost 6 bases, and 15 bases lay between the germline ends. The CDR3: CASSRTPAGDTQYF. The CDR3 DNA reads TGTGCCAGCAGCCGCACACCCGCGGGTGATACGCAGTATTTT. Filled out from reference TRBV7-8 and TRBJ2-3, the complete variable domain reads GAGVSQSPRYKVAKRGQDVALRCDPISGHVSLFWYQQALGQGPEFLTYFQNEAQLDKSGLPSDRFFAERPEGSVSTLKIQRTQQEDSAVYLCASSRTPAGDTQYFGPGTRLTVL.

This clonotype came up many times. The chain carries TRBV7-9 and TRBJ2-1; D may be TRBD1 or TRBD2 (6 bases each). V lost 5 bases and J 7 bases, leaving 18 bases between the germline ends. The CDR3 totals 15 residues. CDR1 is SEHNR, CDR2 FQNEAQ, per germline (reference sequence). CDR3 nucleotides: TGTGCCAGCAGCCGAACAGGGAGGAAGAAAAATGAGCAGTTCTTC. Its translation: CASSRTGRKKNEQFF.

CDR3 sequence reads: CGREGTVYGYTF. The CDR3 DNA reads TGCGGACGGGAGGGGACAGTTTATGGCTACACCTTC. This chain joins TRBV20-1 and TRBJ1-2; 7 bases match TRBD1. CDR1 is DFQATT, CDR2 SNEGSKA, per germline (reference sequence). The length of the CDR3 is 12 residues.

The CDR3 reads CASSFRNRQETQYF. In DNA form, the CDR3 reads TGTGCCAGCAGCTTCCGTAACAGGCAAGAGACCCAGTACTTC. The V and J genes are TRBV7-8 and TRBJ2-5, with D possibly TRBD1 on 5 matching bases. The CDR3 runs 14 residues. V was pared by 3 bases and J by 2 bases, with 10 bases between. From germline, CDR1 is SGHVS and CDR2 FQNEAQ.

The V call is TRBV11-2, the J call TRBJ2-3; D is undetermined. The CDR3 extends over 14 amino acids. V lost 1 base to trimming and J lost 6 bases, with 11 bases between them. Per germline, CDR1 SGHAT and CDR2 FQNNGV. CDR3: CASSLVRSRDTQYF. The CDR3, as DNA: TGTGCCAGCAGCTTAGTCAGGTCGCGTGATACGCAGTATTTT. The whole variable domain, remainder taken from reference TRBV11-2 and TRBJ2-3, is EAGVAQSPRYKIIEKRQSVAFWCNPISGHATLYWYQQILGQGPKLLIQFQNNGVVDDSQLPKDRFSAERLKGVDSTLKIQPAKLEDSAVYLCASSLVRSRDTQYFGPGTRLTVL.

V is TRBV3-1 and J is TRBJ2-2; a weak D match, TRBD2 (5 bases). The CDR3 sequence is 16 residues long. The germline CDR1 and CDR2 sequences are LGHDT and YNNKEL (reference sequence). V lost 5 bases and J lost 0, with 13 bases in between. Written as DNA, the CDR3 is TGTGCCAGCAGCGCAAAGACGGGGACGAACACCGGGGAGCTGTTTTTT. It yields the protein CASSAKTGTNTGELFF.

This clonotype has more than one count but fewer than ten. J is TRBJ2-1 and V is TRBV27; 11 bases are a match to TRBD2. Germline values: CDR1 MNHEY, CDR2 SMNVEV (reference sequence). The CDR3 is 19 amino acids. Trimming at V came to 6 bases and at J to 0 bases, leaving 13 bases not matched to a gene. CDR3 DNA: TGTGCCAGCAGCCGCCGGAGACTAGCGGGGCCCAGCTCCTACAATGAGCAGTTCTTC. Protein sequence: CASSRRRLAGPSSYNEQFF.

This clonotype was observed a few times. V is TRBV20-1 and J is TRBJ1-1; D is undetermined. The germline V gene has CDR1 DFQATT and CDR2 SNEGSKA (reference sequence). Between the trimmed V and J ends, which lost 4 bases and 5 bases, there was a span of 14 bases. The CDR3 contains 13 residues. Written as DNA, the CDR3 is TGCAGTGCTAAAGAGGGAAGGTGGACTGAAGCTTTCTTT. It yields the protein CSAKEGRWTEAFF.

The chain carries TRBV6-1 and TRBJ2-3; 10 nucleotides align to TRBD2. The ends lost 7 bases at V and 6 bases at J; junction bases unmatched: 10. CDR3 length: 15 residues. Per the germline V gene, CDR1 is MNHNS and CDR2 is SASEGT. CDR3: CASNALAGGGDTQYF. CDR3 nucleotide sequence: TGTGCCAGCAACGCCTTAGCGGGGGGAGGTGATACGCAGTATTTT.

There are a few counts of this clonotype. The gene calls are TRBV15 and TRBJ2-1; D remains ambiguous. The CDR3 covers 14 residues. Germline V gives CDR1 LNHNV, CDR2 YYDKDF (reference sequence). V lost 2 bases and J 5 bases, leaving 10 bases between the germline ends. CDR3 in DNA: TGTGCCACCAGCAGACGGCCCCTTAACAATGAGCAGTTCTTC. Encoded protein: CATSRRPLNNEQFF. Drawing the rest from reference TRBV15 and TRBJ2-1, the complete variable domain is DAMVIQNPRYQVTQFGKPVTLSCSQTLNHNVMYWYQQKSSQAPKLLFHYYDKDFNNEADTPDNFQSRRPNTSFCFLDIRSPGLGDTAMYLCATSRRPLNNEQFFGPGTRLTVL.

This chain links TRBV6-2 or TRBV6-3 with TRBJ1-2; 7 bases map to TRBD1. Losses at the gene ends were 3 bases for V and 4 bases for J; bases not matched to a gene: 11. This CDR3 is 16 amino acids long. Germline CDR1 reads MNHEY; CDR2 reads SVGEGT. This chain's CDR3 is CASSYETGTVFYGYTF. As DNA, the CDR3 is TGTGCCAGCAGTTATGAAACCGGGACAGTTTTCTATGGCTACACCTTC.

The chain combines TRBV6-2 or TRBV6-3 with TRBJ1-6; 8 positions agree with TRBD1. The germline CDR1 and CDR2 sequences are MNHEY and SVGEGT. V was clipped by 6 bases and J by 10 bases; unmatched bases: 2. The CDR3 sequence is 12 residues long. CDR3 sequence (DNA): TGTGCCAGCAGGACAGGGGTCTCACCCCTCCACTTT. It is translated as CASRTGVSPLHF.

This clonotype occurred a few times. The chain has TRBV3-1 and TRBJ2-3; D gene unclear. Germline CDR1 LGHDT, CDR2 YNNKEL (reference sequence). The CDR3 loop spans 13 amino acids. V lost 7 bases and J lost 3, with 11 bases in between. CDR3 DNA sequence: TGTGCCAGCACCTCTGTGACAACAGATACGCAGTATTTT. Translation: CASTSVTTDTQYF.

This clonotype was picked up a small number of times. V is TRBV4-3 and J is TRBJ2-7, with D maybe TRBD2 (6 bases). CDR3 length equals 14 residues. Germline V lookup: CDR1 LGHNA, CDR2 YSLEER. V was trimmed by 2 bases and J by 5 bases, leaving 13 bases between them. The CDR3 loop reads CASSQMTRWDEQYF. In DNA, the CDR3 is TGCGCCAGCAGCCAAATGACTAGGTGGGACGAGCAGTACTTC.

The rearrangement uses TRBV10-3 and TRBJ2-1, with 7 nucleotides matching TRBD2. The V gene's germline CDR1 is ENHRY and CDR2 SYGVKD. The CDR3 is 16 amino acids. V shed 0 bases, J shed 2 bases, and the junction held 4 bases outside the gene matches. CDR3 coding DNA: TGTGCCATCAGTGAGTCGTCTAGCGGAGCCTACAATGAGCAGTTCTTC. It encodes CAISESSSGAYNEQFF.

The V gene is TRBV6-5, the J gene TRBJ2-3; D not resolved. The CDR3 contains 14 residues. Germline CDR1 is MNHEY and CDR2 is SVGAGI. The V and J ends lost 2 bases and 5 bases respectively, with 11 bases between them. The CDR3 sequence is CASSYRDEKDTQYF. CDR3 in DNA: TGTGCCAGCAGTTACAGAGACGAGAAAGATACGCAGTATTTT.

In this sample, this clonotype turned up a few times. J is TRBJ2-5 and V is TRBV29-1, with D tentatively TRBD2 (6 bases). Germline V CDR1 and CDR2: SQVTM, ANQGSEA. V was cut by 0 bases and J by 2 bases, with 16 bases left in between. This CDR3 region has 16 residues. The CDR3: CSVEEVRLVSQETQYF. The CDR3 nucleotides read TGCAGCGTTGAAGAAGTCCGACTAGTTTCACAAGAGACCCAGTACTTC.

This clonotype showed up just a few times. The CDR3 coding sequence is TGCGCCAGCAGCACAGGAAGTAGCGGGGCCACTGATACGCAGTATTTT. Translated, it gives CASSTGSSGATDTQYF. The V gene is TRBV5-1, the J gene TRBJ2-3, with TRBD2 matching over 8 bases. Trimming at V came to 4 bases and at J to 6 bases, leaving 13 bases not matched to a gene. The CDR3 is 16 residues long. The germline V gene encodes CDR1 SGHRS and CDR2 YFSETQ.

This clonotype has at least ten counts. The junction departs from the called germline gene at one end, perhaps through a read error. This rearrangement joins TRBV12-3 or TRBV12-4 to TRBJ1-2; possibly TRBD1 for D (6 bases). The CDR3 sequence is 14 residues long. CDR3 DNA: TGCGCCAGCAGCTTAGGACAGACTAACTATGGCTACACCTTC. Encoded protein: CASSLGQTNYGYTF.

The chain has TRBV28 and TRBJ2-7, with 7 nucleotides matching TRBD1. The CDR3 contains 15 residues. Germline V gives CDR1 MDHEN, CDR2 SYDVKM. Trimming cost V 6 bases and J 6 bases; bases outside gene matches: 14. CDR3 protein: CASRTGTATSVEQYF. CDR3 nucleotides: TGTGCCAGCAGGACCGGGACAGCGACTTCGGTCGAGCAGTACTTC.

This clonotype was seen at least ten times. This sequence joins TRBV29-1 and TRBJ2-3, with a possible D match to TRBD2 (6 bases). The germline V gene encodes CDR1 SQVTM and CDR2 ANQGSEA. The CDR3 length is 15 residues. V was trimmed by 4 bases and J by 1 base, leaving 15 bases between them. The CDR3: CSVVSGGVGTDTQYF. The CDR3 DNA sequence: TGCAGCGTTGTTTCCGGGGGAGTGGGCACAGATACGCAGTATTTT.

The gene calls are TRBV20-1 and TRBJ1-2; 7 bases map to TRBD1. Germline values: CDR1 DFQATT, CDR2 SNEGSKA (reference sequence). The CDR3 has 13 residues. The V and J ends lost 3 bases and 2 bases, in that order; junction bases with no gene match: 3. The CDR3 nucleotides are TGCAGTGCTAGTGACAGGGCGAACTATGGCTACACCTTC. This encodes CSASDRANYGYTF.

The V call is TRBV21-1, the J call TRBJ2-7; no DNA check was done on the table's D call, TRBD2. TRBV21-1 is a pseudogene segment. The CDR3 length is 17 residues. CDR3 residues: CASSKAHNGSPSYEQYF. The CDR3 nucleotides are TGTGCCAGCAGCAAAGCGCACAACGGGAGCCCATCCTACGAGCAGTACTTC.